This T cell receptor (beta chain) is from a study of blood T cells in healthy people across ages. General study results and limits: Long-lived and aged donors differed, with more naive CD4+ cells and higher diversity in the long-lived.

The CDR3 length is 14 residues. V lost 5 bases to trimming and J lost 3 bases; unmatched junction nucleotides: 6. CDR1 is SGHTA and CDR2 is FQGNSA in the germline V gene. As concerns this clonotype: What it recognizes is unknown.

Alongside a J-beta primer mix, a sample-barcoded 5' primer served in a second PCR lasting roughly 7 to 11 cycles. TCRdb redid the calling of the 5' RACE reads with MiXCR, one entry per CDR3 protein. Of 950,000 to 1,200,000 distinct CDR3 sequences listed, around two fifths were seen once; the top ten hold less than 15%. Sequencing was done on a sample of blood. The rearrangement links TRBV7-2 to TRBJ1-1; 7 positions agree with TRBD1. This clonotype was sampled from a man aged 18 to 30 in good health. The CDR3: CASSGRTGDTEAFF. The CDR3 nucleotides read TGTGCCAGCAGCGGGCGGACAGGCGACACTGAAGCTTTCTTT.